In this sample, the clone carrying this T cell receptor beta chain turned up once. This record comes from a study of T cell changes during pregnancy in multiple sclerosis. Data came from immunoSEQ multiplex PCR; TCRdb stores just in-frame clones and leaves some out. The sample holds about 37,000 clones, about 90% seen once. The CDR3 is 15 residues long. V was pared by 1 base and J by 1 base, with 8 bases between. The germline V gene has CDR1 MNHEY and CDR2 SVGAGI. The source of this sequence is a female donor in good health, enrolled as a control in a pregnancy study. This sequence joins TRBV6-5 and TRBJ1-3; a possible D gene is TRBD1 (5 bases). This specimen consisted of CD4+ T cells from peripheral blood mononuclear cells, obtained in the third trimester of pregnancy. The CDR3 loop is CASSYFGTSGNTIYF. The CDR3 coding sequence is TGTGCCAGCAGTTACTTTGGGACTTCTGGAAACACCATATATTTT.